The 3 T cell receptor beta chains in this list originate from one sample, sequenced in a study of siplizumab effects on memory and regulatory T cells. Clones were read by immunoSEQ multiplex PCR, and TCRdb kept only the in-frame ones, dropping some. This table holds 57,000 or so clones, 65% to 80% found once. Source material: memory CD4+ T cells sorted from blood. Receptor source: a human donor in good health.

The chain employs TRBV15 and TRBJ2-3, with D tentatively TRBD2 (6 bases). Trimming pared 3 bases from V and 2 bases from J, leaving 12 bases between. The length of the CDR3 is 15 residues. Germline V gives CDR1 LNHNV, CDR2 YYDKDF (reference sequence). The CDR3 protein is CATSSLGGATDTQYF. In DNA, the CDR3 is TGTGCCACCAGCAGTCTTGGCGGGGCCACAGATACGCAGTATTTT.

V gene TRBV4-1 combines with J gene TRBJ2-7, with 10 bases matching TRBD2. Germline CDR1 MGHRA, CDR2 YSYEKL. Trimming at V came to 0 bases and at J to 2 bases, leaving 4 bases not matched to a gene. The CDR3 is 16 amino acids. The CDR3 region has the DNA TGCGCCAGCAGCCAAGAGACCCTAGCGGGGGCCTACGAGCAGTACTTC. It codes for CASSQETLAGAYEQYF.

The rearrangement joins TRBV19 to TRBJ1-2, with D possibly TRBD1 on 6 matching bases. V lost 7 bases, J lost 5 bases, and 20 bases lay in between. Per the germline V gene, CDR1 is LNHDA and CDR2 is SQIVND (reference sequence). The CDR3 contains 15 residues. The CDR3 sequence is CASNTPTGGLYGYTF. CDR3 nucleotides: TGTGCCAGTAATACCCCGACAGGAGGCCTATATGGCTACACCTTC.